This is a list of T cell receptor beta chains from one sample in a study of blood T cell repertoires in COVID-19. Libraries were prepared by immunoSEQ multiplex PCR; TCRdb keeps only in-frame clonotypes and omits some of them. The sample includes approximately 240,000 clones, 75% to 95% of them seen just once. The sample was PBMCs or T cells enriched from blood (not recorded which). The receptor source for this set is a woman aged 18-30 years who had recovered from COVID-19. Each CDR3 is given with its conserved first and last residue. The D gene is left open where the match is weak. Only part of the rows carry a size: once, few, many, or a class if the clone is expanded.

>TRBJ2-1|.|TRBV7-7|.
TGTGCTAGCAGCTTGCCAGGGTCCGAGCAGTTCTTC
CASSLPGSEQFF
>TRBJ1-5|TRBD1|TRBV7-9|.
TGTGCCAGCAGCTTAGTAGGGGGGCCAGGGGGTATACCGGATGGGCCCCAGCATTTT
CASSLVGGPGGIPDGPQHF
>TRBJ2-7|TRBD2|TRBV4-1|.
TGCGCCAGCAGCCTGCGGATCCCCTCGAGCGGGAGCTCCTACGAGCAGTACTTC
CASSLRIPSSGSSYEQYF
>TRBJ2-3|TRBD2|TRBV27|.
TGTGCCAGCAGTTTAGGGGCTAGCGGGAAGTCCACGCAGTATTTT
CASSLGASGKSTQYF
>TRBJ2-7|.|TRBV6-5|.
TGTGCCAGCAGTTCCGGGGGCGAGCAGTACTTC
CASSSGGEQYF
>TRBJ2-3|.|TRBV19|.
TGTGCCAGTAGTCCTGCGGGACAGAACACAGATACGCAGTATTTT
CASSPAGQNTDTQYF
>TRBJ2-1|.|TRBV12-3/TRBV12-4|.
TGTGCCAGCAGTCTTCTAGCGCTCCGTGAGCAGTTCTTC
CASSLLALREQFF
>TRBJ1-4|.|TRBV6-1|.
TGTGCCAGCAGTGAAGTGGGGGGGGCTAATGAAAAACTGTTTTTT
CASSEVGGANEKLFF
>TRBJ1-5|TRBD1|TRBV5-6|few
TGTGCCAGCAGCTCTCAGGGGGCGCGAGGCAATCAGCCCCAGCATTTT
CASSSQGARGNQPQHF
>TRBJ2-5|TRBD1|TRBV7-9|.
TGTGCCAGCAGCATCGACAGGGTGAAAGAGACCCAGTACTTC
CASSIDRVKETQYF
>TRBJ1-3|.|TRBV11-2|few
TGTGCCAGCAGCTCGGTTCGTAGTGAGGGGGTTCGTCGGAGCACCATATATTTT
CASSSVRSEGVRRSTIYF
>TRBJ2-7|TRBD2|TRBV6-5|.
TGTGCCAGCAGTTACTCGACTAGCGACGAAGAGCAGTACTTC
CASSYSTSDEEQYF
>TRBJ2-3|TRBD1|TRBV19|many
TGTGCCAGTAGTCCACAGGGGGCGAGGGTGAGAGATACGCAGTATTTT
CASSPQGARVRDTQYF
>TRBJ2-3|TRBD1|TRBV15|.
TGTGCCACCAGCAGATCCAGGGGACAGGGGACAGATACGCAGTATTTT
CATSRSRGQGTDTQYF
>TRBJ2-5|TRBD1|TRBV24-1|.
TGTGCCAGTCGGACAGGGAGTTTGGGGTACCAAGAGACCCAGTACTTC
CASRTGSLGYQETQYF
>TRBJ2-3|TRBD2|TRBV6-6|.
TGTGCCAGTAGCGGGAGGGCCTCTTTGACAGATACGCAGTATTTT
CASSGRASLTDTQYF
>TRBJ1-1|.|TRBV2|.
TGTGCCAGCTCGGCGGTAGAAGCTTTCTTT
CASSAVEAFF
>TRBJ1-6|TRBD1|TRBV5-6|.
TGTGCCAGCAGCGGCGGGACAGCGCTCACCCTCCACTTT
CASSGGTALTLHF
>TRBJ2-2|TRBD2|TRBV7-3|.
TGTGCCAGCAGGGGGACTAGGGCTGCCGGGGAGCTGTTTTTT
CASRGTRAAGELFF
>TRBJ2-2|TRBD1|TRBV11-3|.
TGTGCCAGCAGCCTACCCCATACAGGGGGCACCGGGGAGCTGTTTTTT
CASSLPHTGGTGELFF
>TRBJ1-1|.|TRBV2|.
TGTGCCAGCAGTGAATTCCCAGGGATGAACACTGAAGCTTTCTTT
CASSEFPGMNTEAFF
>TRBJ1-2|.|TRBV29-1|.
TGCAGCGTTGGCGGAGATTATGGCTACACCTTC
CSVGGDYGYTF
>TRBJ1-3|TRBD1|TRBV2|.
TGTGCCAGCAGTGATCAGGGGGCTGGAAACACCATATATTTT
CASSDQGAGNTIYF
>TRBJ1-4|.|TRBV18|.
TGTGCCAGCTCACCTCAAAACAGTGCAACTAATGAAAAACTGTTTTTT
CASSPQNSATNEKLFF
>TRBJ2-1|.|TRBV10-3|.
TGTGCCATCAGACGGACTGGCAATGAGCAGTTCTTC
CAIRRTGNEQFF
>TRBJ2-1|TRBD2|TRBV7-3|.
TGTGCCAGCAGCCCGACTAGCCAAGGTCGCTACAATGAGCAGTTCTTC
CASSPTSQGRYNEQFF
>TRBJ1-5|.|TRBV28|.
TGTGCCAGCAGTTACGTGAAAACGGGAGGTCGGGAACAGCCCCAGCATTTT
CASSYVKTGGREQPQHF
>TRBJ2-2|.|TRBV18|.
TGTGCCAGCTCACCGGTTCGACCGGAAGGGGCCGGGGAGCTGTTTTTT
CASSPVRPEGAGELFF
>TRBJ1-2|.|TRBV13|.
TGTGCCAGCAGCGCGAGGGGACTGACTAACTATGGCTACACCTTC
CASSARGLTNYGYTF
>TRBJ2-5|.|TRBV18|.
TGTGCCAGCTCACCACGGGTAGGGAGAGGAGAGACCCAGTACTTC
CASSPRVGRGETQYF
>TRBJ2-2|TRBD2|TRBV27|.
TGTGCCAGCAGTTCAACTAGCGGGAGCGGGGTCTGGTCTAGCACCGGGGAGCTGTTTTTT
CASSSTSGSGVWSSTGELFF
>TRBJ1-1|TRBD1|TRBV2|.
TGTGCCAGCAATAAACAGGGGGAAGGTGAAGCTTTCTTT
CASNKQGEGEAFF
>TRBJ1-5|.|TRBV28|.
TGTGCCAGCAGCCCAGCCGGGGGGAATCAGCCCCAGCATTTT
CASSPAGGNQPQHF
>TRBJ1-1|.|TRBV2|.
TGTGCCAGCAGGGGGGACACCGACACTGAAGCTTTCTTT
CASRGDTDTEAFF
>TRBJ2-3|TRBD1|TRBV7-2|.
TGTGCCAGCAGCTTAGGACCCCTCGGGACAGGGGCAGATACGCAGTATTTT
CASSLGPLGTGADTQYF
>TRBJ2-7|.|TRBV18|few
TGTGCCAGCTCGGGCGGGGGCCCCTACGAGCAGTACTTC
CASSGGGPYEQYF
>TRBJ2-1|TRBD2|TRBV14|.
TGTGCCAGCAGCCAAGATCCTGCGGGGGGACCGTTCTTC
CASSQDPAGGPFF
>TRBJ1-5|.|TRBV18|.
TGTGCCAGCTCACTTTCGAGCCCAAATAGCAATCAGCCCCAGCATTTT
CASSLSSPNSNQPQHF
>TRBJ2-3|.|TRBV4-3|.
TGCGCCAGCAGCCAAGATATGGGGGCCTCATTCACAGATACGCAGTATTTT
CASSQDMGASFTDTQYF
>TRBJ2-3|.|TRBV28|.
TGTGCCAGCAGTTTATTCCCTAGTCGGGGTACGCAGTATTTT
CASSLFPSRGTQYF
>TRBJ2-4|.|TRBV28|.
TGTGCCAGCAGTTTGACGTGGCAGGGGGCCAAAAACATTCAGTACTTC
CASSLTWQGAKNIQYF
>TRBJ1-6|TRBD1|TRBV19|.
TGTGCCAGTAGTGGGGACAGAAATTCACCCCTCCACTTT
CASSGDRNSPLHF
>TRBJ1-1|.|TRBV9|.
TGTGCCAGCAGCGTAGGTCCGGGTAACGAAGCTTTCTTT
CASSVGPGNEAFF